Below, 32 T cell receptor beta chains from the same sample are listed, as sequenced in a study of blood T cells in healthy people across ages. Using a J-beta primer mix together with a sample-barcoded 5' primer, a second PCR was run for roughly 6 to 12 cycles. TCRdb reanalysed the 5' RACE reads using MiXCR and keeps one entry per CDR3 protein. The sample lists 650,000 to 1,000,000 distinct CDR3 sequences; 35% to 40% were seen once. Material for sequencing was blood. The source of these receptors is a man between 18 and 35 years old in good health.

The chain couples TRBV6-6 to TRBJ2-1, with a tentative D call TRBD2 (7 bases). Judging by the DNA end, TRBJ2-7 fits better; the J call may be wrong. Per germline, CDR1 MNHNY and CDR2 SVGAGI (reference sequence). The CDR3 covers 16 residues. In DNA, the CDR3 is TGTGCCAGCACCCCATCGCTATGGGGGGGCCTGTTTGAGCAGTACTTC. Its translation: CASTPSLWGGLFEQYF.

This rearrangement joins TRBV20-1 to TRBJ1-5, with TRBD1 identical over 7 bases. The V segment lost 3 bases and the J segment 3 bases; nucleotides outside the gene matches: 8. The germline CDR1 and CDR2 sequences are DFQATT and SNEGSKA (reference sequence). The CDR3 loop spans 15 amino acids. CDR3 DNA: TGCAGTGCTAGGATCTTTGGACAGGTCAATCAGCCCCAGCATTTT. This codes for CSARIFGQVNQPQHF.

This chain joins TRBV7-2 and TRBJ2-7; either TRBD1 or TRBD2 may supply D (6 bases each). The CDR3 totals 13 residues. V gave up 4 bases and J gave up 4 bases, with 11 bases separating them. Germline V gene data show CDR1 as SGHTA and CDR2 as FQGNSA. In DNA, the CDR3 is TGTGCCAGCAGCTCCGGGGGCCAATACGAGCAGTACTTC. This codes for CASSSGGQYEQYF. Drawing the rest from reference TRBV7-2 and TRBJ2-7, the complete variable domain is GAGVSQSPSNKVTEKGKDVELRCDPISGHTALYWYRQSLGQGLEFLIYFQGNSAPDKSGLPSDRFSAERTGGSVSTLTIQRTQQEDSAVYLCASSSGGQYEQYFGPGTRLTVT.

This clonotype turned up a few times. The V and J genes are TRBV20-1 and TRBJ2-5; no clear D gene. V lost 3 bases, J lost 0 bases, and 5 bases lay in between. Per the germline V gene, CDR1 is DFQATT and CDR2 is SNEGSKA (reference sequence). This CDR3 region has 12 residues. CDR3 nucleotides: TGCAGTGCTAGTTTGGACCAAGAGACCCAGTACTTC. This codes for CSASLDQETQYF.

Ten or more counts support this clonotype. The chain uses TRBV4-3 and TRBJ2-3, with no clear D. V lost 2 bases and J 6 bases, leaving 6 bases between the germline ends. The CDR3 sequence is 12 residues long. Germline-derived CDR1 and CDR2 are LGHNA and YSLEER. The CDR3 DNA follows: TGCGCCAGCAGCCAATCCGTGGATACGCAGTATTTT. This translates into CASSQSVDTQYF.

This clonotype was recorded at least ten times. The chain combines TRBV20-1 with TRBJ2-2, with 10 positions matching TRBD2. CDR1 is DFQATT and CDR2 is SNEGSKA in the germline V gene (reference sequence). After removal of 2 bases from V and 8 bases from J, the junction contained 5 bases not matched to a gene. The CDR3 covers 14 residues. As DNA, the CDR3 is TGCAGTGCTAGATCGGAACTAGCGGGGGGGGAGCTGTTTTTT. As protein: CSARSELAGGELFF.

This clonotype was detected a few times. V usage is TRBV7-9 and J usage is TRBJ2-3; TRBD1 matches at 7 bases. Germline trimming cut 5 bases from V and 3 bases from J; bases unmatched to any gene: 8. The CDR3 spans 15 residues. CDR1 and CDR2 (germline): SEHNR, FQNEAQ (reference sequence). The CDR3 DNA is TGTGCCAGCAGCCCCAGGGACAGTCTAACAGATACGCAGTATTTT. Its protein product is CASSPRDSLTDTQYF.

The sample holds many counts of this clonotype. This chain joins TRBV2 and TRBJ2-5; TRBD2 matches 9 bases. The CDR3 is 15 amino acids. Germline V CDR1 and CDR2: SNHLY, FYNNEI. V lost 4 bases and J lost 6; bases outside the gene matches: 9. CDR3 DNA sequence: TGTGCCAGCAGTGTCACCTCTAGCGGGGAAAAGACCCAGTACTTC. As protein: CASSVTSSGEKTQYF. Using reference TRBV2 and TRBJ2-5 for the parts outside the CDR3, the full variable domain is EPEVTQTPSHQVTQMGQEVILRCVPISNHLYFYWYRQILGQKVEFLVSFYNNEISEKSEIFDDQFSVERPDGSNFTLKIRSTKLEDSAMYFCASSVTSSGEKTQYFGPGTRLLVL.

J is TRBJ2-7 and V is TRBV7-3; 11 bases match TRBD2. V was pared by 0 bases and J by 7 bases, with 8 bases of the junction left unmatched. The CDR3 sequence is 16 residues long. Germline assignment: CDR1 SGHTA and CDR2 FQGTGA. The CDR3 DNA follows: TGTGCCAGCAGCTTAACTACTAGCGGGAGATACAATGAGCAGTACTTC. Its protein product is CASSLTTSGRYNEQYF.

J is TRBJ2-3 and V is TRBV20-1; perhaps TRBD1 as D (6 bases). CDR1 is DFQATT, CDR2 SNEGSKA, per germline (reference sequence). V was trimmed by 3 bases and J by 6 bases, leaving 16 bases between them. CDR3 length: 14 amino acids. The chain's CDR3 is CSASATGPSDTQYF. CDR3 coding DNA: TGCAGTGCTAGTGCAACAGGGCCCTCTGATACGCAGTATTTT.

This clonotype was detected only a few times. J is TRBJ1-2 and V is TRBV7-2; D is ambiguous. Trimming took 0 bases from V and 2 from J, leaving 10 bases between them. CDR3 length equals 15 residues. Germline-derived CDR1 and CDR2 are SGHTA and FQGNSA. CDR3 sequence: CASSLASSQNYGYTF. The CDR3 DNA reads TGTGCCAGCAGCTTAGCGTCAAGCCAAAACTATGGCTACACCTTC.

In its sample, this clonotype was seen a few times. The chain carries TRBV2 and TRBJ2-3, with D tentatively TRBD2 (5 bases). The CDR3 loop spans 13 amino acids. V was trimmed by 6 bases and J by 6 bases, leaving 13 bases between them. The germline V gene encodes CDR1 SNHLY and CDR2 FYNNEI. The CDR3 reads CASRDSPGDTQYF. Here the CDR3 DNA reads TGTGCCAGCAGGGACTCTCCGGGGGATACGCAGTATTTT.

The chain uses TRBV4-1 and TRBJ1-4; TRBD1 is a possible D gene (6 bases). The V end lost 2 bases, the J end lost 1 base, and 20 bases lay between the germline ends. Germline assignment: CDR1 MGHRA and CDR2 YSYEKL. This CDR3 spans 19 amino acids. CDR3 DNA sequence: TGCGCCAGCAGCCAAATAGACAGGACCCGCCCAGGAACTAATGAAAAACTGTTTTTT. It yields the protein CASSQIDRTRPGTNEKLFF.

The chain carries TRBV25-1 and TRBJ2-3, with TRBD2 identical over 12 bases. Trimming took 3 bases from V and 4 from J; bases not matched to a gene: 5. The CDR3 spans 16 residues. Germline CDR1 MGHDK, CDR2 SYGVNS. The CDR3 loop is CASSDAGLAGPDTQYF. In DNA, the CDR3 is TGTGCCAGCAGTGACGCGGGACTAGCGGGTCCAGATACGCAGTATTTT.

The chain recombines TRBV15 with TRBJ1-1; D is unresolved. The CDR3 contains 14 residues. Germline CDR1 is LNHNV and CDR2 is YYDKDF (reference sequence). V lost 0 bases, J lost 7 bases, and 12 bases lay in between. The CDR3, as DNA: TGTGCCACCAGCAGAGATAGGTGGAGTGGTGAAGCTTTCTTT. It is translated as CATSRDRWSGEAFF.

This clonotype was detected only a few times. The chain links TRBV9 to TRBJ1-1; 7 bases agree with TRBD1. The junction had 6 bases not matched to a gene; V was cut back by 6 bases and J by 4 bases. CDR1 SGDLS and CDR2 YYNGEE come from the germline V gene. The CDR3 is made up of 13 amino acids. The CDR3 nucleotides are TGTGCCAGCACCCAACAGGGGAGCACTGAAGCTTTCTTT. Its protein is CASTQQGSTEAFF. Full variable domain (missing parts from reference TRBV9 and TRBJ1-1): DSGVTQTPKHLITATGQRVTLRCSPRSGDLSVYWYQQSLDQGLQFLIQYYNGEERAKGNILERFSAQQFPDLHSELNLSSLELGDSALYFCASTQQGSTEAFFGQGTRLTVV.

The chain links TRBV7-3 to TRBJ2-1, with TRBD2 identical over 13 bases. From germline, CDR1 is SGHTA and CDR2 FQGTGA. This CDR3 has 18 residues. V was clipped by 1 base and J by 9 bases; unmatched bases: 12. The CDR3 reads CASSLRPTSGGASSEQFF. CDR3 sequence (DNA): TGTGCCAGCAGCTTAAGGCCCACTAGCGGGGGGGCTAGTAGTGAGCAGTTCTTC.

This clonotype was recorded a few times. The V call is TRBV9, the J call TRBJ2-7; 7 bases align to TRBD1. The V gene's germline CDR1 is SGDLS and CDR2 YYNGEE. Germline trimming cut 3 bases from V and 0 bases from J; bases unmatched to any gene: 6. The CDR3 runs 15 residues. CDR3 in amino acids: CASSAGTVYSYEQYF. The CDR3 bases are TGTGCCAGCAGCGCAGGGACAGTTTACTCCTACGAGCAGTACTTC. The full variable domain, its missing parts supplied by reference TRBV9 and TRBJ2-7, is DSGVTQTPKHLITATGQRVTLRCSPRSGDLSVYWYQQSLDQGLQFLIQYYNGEERAKGNILERFSAQQFPDLHSELNLSSLELGDSALYFCASSAGTVYSYEQYFGPGTRLTVT.

This clonotype has more than one count but fewer than ten. The chain uses TRBV28 and TRBJ2-4, with D perhaps matching TRBD1 (5 bases). Trimming removed 3 bases from V and 0 bases from J, with 9 bases in between. The CDR3 consists of 15 residues. Germline CDR1 reads MDHEN; CDR2 reads SYDVKM. DNA for the CDR3: TGTGCCAGCAGTTTGCAGGGTTCAGCCAAAAACATTCAGTACTTC. Its translation is CASSLQGSAKNIQYF.

This chain uses TRBV4-3 with TRBJ2-7; 8 nucleotides align to TRBD2. With V trimmed by 0 bases and J by 7 bases, 8 bases remained unmatched. The V gene's germline CDR1 is LGHNA and CDR2 YSLEER. The CDR3 runs 15 residues. CDR3 DNA sequence: TGCGCCAGCAGCCAAGATAGCGGGATCTACAATGAGCAGTACTTC. Translating it yields CASSQDSGIYNEQYF.

The gene calls are TRBV12-3 or TRBV12-4 and TRBJ1-2; unclear D gene. CDR3 size: 14 residues. V shed 7 bases and J shed 6 bases, with 18 bases lying between them. The CDR3 DNA reads TGTGCCAGCACCTCAGACCCACTTATACATGGCTACACCTTC. This gives the protein CASTSDPLIHGYTF.

This clonotype was recorded at least ten times. V is TRBV7-2 and J is TRBJ2-5; no firm D call. The germline V and J ends were trimmed by 5 bases and 4 bases, with 17 bases remaining between them. The CDR3 consists of 15 residues. CDR1 is SGHTA, CDR2 FQGNSA, per germline. CDR3 nucleotide sequence: TGTGCCAGCAGCCCTGACGCGGAAGCTCCAGAGACCCAGTACTTC. Its protein product is CASSPDAEAPETQYF.

The V call is TRBV4-3, the J call TRBJ1-2; tentative D call: TRBD1 (6 bases). The CDR3 covers 14 residues. CDR1 is LGHNA and CDR2 is YSLEER in the germline V gene. V was trimmed by 1 base and J by 7 bases, leaving 13 bases between them. CDR3 region: CASSQVGRGGGYTF. CDR3 nucleotide sequence: TGCGCCAGCAGCCAAGTCGGCAGGGGAGGTGGCTACACCTTC.

Ten or more counts support this clonotype. V usage is TRBV12-3 or TRBV12-4 and J usage is TRBJ2-5, with TRBD2 matching 8 bases. The CDR3 extends over 18 amino acids. Trimming cost V 1 base and J 1 base; bases outside gene matches: 11. The CDR3 region has the DNA TGTGCCAGCAGTTTAGGGCTGGAGCGGGGGAGTCTCCAAGAGACCCAGTACTTC. Encoded protein: CASSLGLERGSLQETQYF.

The chain's CDR3 is CASSLRENYNEQFF. CDR3 in DNA: TGTGCCAGCAGTTTACGAGAGAACTACAATGAGCAGTTCTTC. The rearrangement joins TRBV12-3 or TRBV12-4 to TRBJ2-1; D is uncertain. The CDR3 totals 14 residues. The V gene lost 2 bases and the J gene lost 3 bases, with 8 bases spanning the gap.

The CDR3 reads CASSEGGGSPLHF. Written as DNA, the CDR3 is TGTGCCAGCAGTGAAGGGGGTGGTTCACCCCTCCACTTT. The chain combines TRBV6-5 with TRBJ1-6; possible D gene TRBD1, 6 bases. Germline lookup yields CDR1 MNHEY and CDR2 SVGAGI. The germline V and J ends were trimmed by 5 bases and 9 bases, with 11 bases remaining between them. The CDR3 has 13 amino acids.

The V gene is TRBV7-6, the J gene TRBJ2-1, with a possible D match to TRBD2 (5 bases). Germline loops: CDR1 SGHVS, CDR2 FNYEAQ. Trimming took off 4 bases at V and 5 bases at J, with 12 bases between the two ends. The CDR3 sequence is 14 residues long. CDR3 residues: CASSSQGRDNEQFF. CDR3 coding DNA: TGTGCCAGCAGCTCTCAAGGGCGGGACAATGAGCAGTTCTTC.

The V and J genes are TRBV28 and TRBJ2-5, with D perhaps matching TRBD1 or TRBD2 (6 bases each). Trimming stripped 4 bases from V and 4 bases from J, with 19 bases between. Germline V lookup: CDR1 MDHEN, CDR2 SYDVKM. There are 16 residues in the CDR3. The CDR3 nucleotides read TGTGCCAGCAGTTCACCGGCTACCAGGGGAGGAGAGACCCAGTACTTC. The encoded protein is CASSSPATRGGETQYF.

This clonotype was seen a handful of times. The J gene is TRBJ2-3, the V gene TRBV7-2, with D unclear. CDR3 length: 13 amino acids. In germline, CDR1 is SGHTA, CDR2 FQGNSA. The ends were cut back, 4 bases at V and 5 bases at J, with 10 bases in the middle. The CDR3 coding sequence is TGTGCCAGCAGCTCCGCCTACCTAGATACGCAGTATTTT. Its translation is CASSSAYLDTQYF.

This clonotype appeared a few times. The chain joins TRBV3-1 to TRBJ1-3; D perhaps matches TRBD1 (5 bases). The CDR3 length is 15 residues. V lost 3 bases and J lost 0, with 9 bases in between. Germline V lookup: CDR1 LGHDT, CDR2 YNNKEL (reference sequence). The CDR3 DNA follows: TGTGCCAGCAGCCACACAGGAATCTCTGGAAACACCATATATTTT. Amino acids: CASSHTGISGNTIYF.

The chain couples TRBV20-1 to TRBJ1-5; 9 bases match TRBD1. V gave up 4 bases and J gave up 4 bases; unmatched junction bases: 5. This CDR3 is 14 amino acids long. Per the germline V gene, CDR1 is DFQATT and CDR2 is SNEGSKA (reference sequence). The CDR3 here is CSAIGTGLNQPQHF. In DNA form, the CDR3 reads TGCAGTGCTATTGGGACAGGGCTAAATCAGCCCCAGCATTTT.

V is TRBV7-6 and J is TRBJ1-4; D is uncertain. The germline gives CDR1 SGHVS, CDR2 FNYEAQ. Trimming took off 5 bases at V and 10 bases at J, with 8 bases between the two ends. CDR3 size: 11 residues. The CDR3 DNA follows: TGTGCCAGCAGCCAACGTGGAAAACTGTTTTTT. Its protein product is CASSQRGKLFF.